The present T cell receptor (beta chain) was sequenced within a study of cytomegalovirus exposure and HLA in healthy donors. At the level of the study: Some 85 million unique TCRs, all from HLA-typed donors, were included in an early release of the data. General study findings and limits: Upon later analysis, TCR association rates were observed to vary by HLA locus, being highest for DRB1 and lowest for HLA-C. Reports showed the classifier diagnosing cytomegalovirus status with high specificity and sensitivity.

Regarding donors, all were healthy bone marrow donors. The PCR used 60 Vbeta and 13 Jbeta primers. Profiled with immunoSEQ multiplex PCR; TCRdb holds only in-frame clones, not every one. The table includes roughly 150,000 clones, approximately 73% detected once. Of note for this clone: Its antigen is unknown.

V was cut by 3 bases and J by 7 bases, with 15 bases left in between. CDR3 length: 14 residues. Germline V gene sequence: CDR1 KGHSH, CDR2 LQKENI. The V call is TRBV18, the J call TRBJ1-1; unclear D gene. Specimen: PBMCs. The TCR sequence derives from a young woman in good health and CMV-seropositive. CDR3 amino acids: CASSPPQTGIEAFF. For the CDR3, the DNA is TGTGCCAGCTCACCCCCACAGACGGGGATTGAAGCTTTCTTT. The variable domain in full, with the rest retrieved from reference TRBV18 and TRBJ1-1, is NAGVMQNPRHLVRRRGQEARLRCSPMKGHSHVYWYRQLPEEGLKFMVYLQKENIIDESGMPKERFSAEFPKEGPSILRIQQVVRGDSAAYFCASSPPQTGIEAFFGQGTRLTVV.